This T cell receptor beta chain originates from a study of blood T cell repertoires in COVID-19. The V end lost 1 base, the J end lost 2 bases, and 11 bases lay between the germline ends. CDR3 length: 16 amino acids. Per germline, CDR1 LGHDT and CDR2 YNNKEL (reference sequence). This table comes from immunoSEQ multiplex PCR, and its TCRdb copy is limited to in-frame clones, with some not included. The sample includes under 450,000 clones, around 88% of them seen just once. A Seattle source enrolled patients during active infection and followed them longitudinally. The V gene is TRBV3-1 (or the pseudogene TRBV3-2), the J gene TRBJ2-2; TRBD2 is a possible D gene (7 bases). Material for sequencing was peripheral blood. This TCR derives from a woman aged 45-65 years with COVID-19, enrolled during active disease. In DNA, the CDR3 is TGTGCCAGCAGCCAAGGGGGGGGCTATAACACCGGGGAGCTGTTTTTT. Protein product: CASSQGGGYNTGELFF.